These 14 T cell receptor beta chains were sequenced from one sample in a study of shared clonotypes between healthy human individuals. The repertoire was sequenced with immunoSEQ multiplex PCR; TCRdb's copy has only in-frame clones and lacks some. The sample contains around 2.3 million clones, approximately 95% of which appear only once. The sequenced sample consisted of naive CD4+ T cells sorted from blood. Subset: CD45RA+ positively selected. The receptor source for this set is a man aged 18-30 years in good health.

In its sample, this clone was seen once. The chain is built from TRBV19 and TRBJ1-1; D remains unclear. CDR1 LNHDA and CDR2 SQIVND come from the germline V gene (reference sequence). Trimming removed 5 bases from V and 5 bases from J, with 12 bases in between. The CDR3 has 13 residues. CDR3: CASSSVRGTEAFF. CDR3 nucleotides: TGTGCCAGTAGTTCAGTCCGAGGAACTGAAGCTTTCTTT.

The CDR3 is CASSQEGISNEQFF. The CDR3 bases are TGCGCCAGCAGCCAAGAAGGGATTTCCAATGAGCAGTTCTTC. This chain connects TRBV4-3 to TRBJ2-1; D gene ambiguous. CDR1 and CDR2 from the germline V gene are LGHNA and YSLEER. V lost 0 bases and J lost 6, with 9 bases in between. The CDR3 has 14 residues.

The rearrangement uses TRBV11-2 and TRBJ2-7, with 9 bases lining up with TRBD2. This CDR3 contains 14 residues. Trimming took 4 bases from V and 2 from J; bases not matched to a gene: 3. Per the germline V gene, CDR1 is SGHAT and CDR2 is FQNNGV. In DNA form, the CDR3 reads TGTGCCAGCAGCTCGACTAGCGGAACCTACGAGCAGTACTTC. Its translation is CASSSTSGTYEQYF.

The chain is built from TRBV4-1 and TRBJ2-7; TRBD1 matches at 7 bases. This CDR3 is built from 16 residues. CDR1 and CDR2 from the germline V gene are MGHRA and YSYEKL. The ends lost 0 bases at V and 2 bases at J; junction bases unmatched: 7. CDR3: CASSQDNRGLTYEQYF. The CDR3 DNA sequence: TGCGCCAGCAGCCAAGATAACAGGGGCCTCACCTACGAGCAGTACTTC.

The chain has TRBV30 and TRBJ2-5; D unresolved. Near its end, the DNA agrees better with TRBJ2-7, so the J call may be wrong. Germline assignment: CDR1 GTSNPN and CDR2 SVGIG (reference sequence). The CDR3 contains 12 residues. The CDR3 sequence: CAWNLRRYEQYF. The CDR3 nucleotides are TGTGCCTGGAATTTACGACGATACGAGCAGTACTTC.

This clone was observed a single time. The CDR3: CASGGQGNTGELFF. The CDR3 bases are TGTGCCAGCGGGGGACAGGGAAACACCGGGGAGCTGTTTTTT. The V gene is TRBV9, the J gene TRBJ2-2; 9 nucleotides match TRBD1. The length of the CDR3 is 14 residues. V was clipped by 7 bases and J by 2 bases; unmatched bases: 3. Germline values: CDR1 SGDLS, CDR2 YYNGEE.

The gene calls are TRBV6-6 and TRBJ2-4; 7 bases agree with TRBD1. Germline V CDR1 and CDR2: MNHNY, SVGAGI (reference sequence). V lost 6 bases to trimming and J lost 5 bases; unmatched junction nucleotides: 7. This CDR3 is 14 amino acids long. The CDR3 sequence: CASSRDSVQNIQYF. CDR3 DNA: TGTGCCAGCAGCCGGGACAGTGTCCAAAACATTCAGTACTTC.

V usage is TRBV6-6 and J usage is TRBJ2-5, with D unclear. CDR1 is MNHNY, CDR2 SVGAGI, per germline (reference sequence). CDR3 length: 11 amino acids. V was pared by 7 bases and J by 3 bases, with 6 bases between. The DNA for the CDR3 is TGTGCCAGCAAAGTGAAAGAGACCCAGTACTTC. Translating gives CASKVKETQYF.

This clone has a single count. A junction boundary mismatches the germline segment, possibly from a read error. The J gene is TRBJ2-7, the V gene TRBV7-2; TRBD2 agrees at 7 bases. Germline CDR1 and CDR2: SGHTA and FQGNSA. The length of the CDR3 is 15 residues. The CDR3 reads CASSLDGGGPMVRHF. In DNA form, the CDR3 reads TGTGCCAGCAGCTTAGATGGGGGAGGGCCTATGGTCAGGCACTTC.

Remarks on this clone: An end of the junction differs from the germline gene, which may be a read error. The V and J genes are TRBV29-1 and TRBJ2-5; the match to TRBD2 covers 7 bases. The CDR3 extends over 11 amino acids. Looked up from germline, CDR1 is SQVTM and CDR2 is ANQGSEA. CDR3 loop: CSVDREGTQYF. The CDR3 region has the DNA TGCAGCGTTGACAGGGAGGGGACCCAATACTTC.

The rearrangement links TRBV7-9 to TRBJ2-5; 7 nucleotides match TRBD2. The germline gives CDR1 SEHNR, CDR2 FQNEAQ (reference sequence). The CDR3 has 15 amino acids. Losses at the gene ends were 5 bases for V and 5 bases for J; bases not matched to a gene: 11. The CDR3 sequence is CASSPPGRGGETQYF. The CDR3 DNA reads as TGTGCCAGCAGCCCCCCGGGGCGGGGAGGGGAGACCCAGTACTTC. The full variable domain, with the rest looked up from reference TRBV7-9 and TRBJ2-5, is DTGVSQNPRHKITKRGQNVTFRCDPISEHNRLYWYRQTLGQGPEFLTYFQNEAQLEKSRLLSDRFSAERPKGSFSTLEIQRTEQGDSAMYLCASSPPGRGGETQYFGPGTRLLVL.

Worth noting for this clone: This sample includes further DNA sequences coding for the same CDR3. CDR3 protein: CASSVTSYNEQFF. As DNA, the CDR3 is TGTGCCAGCAGCGTGACTAGTTATAATGAGCAGTTCTTC. This chain joins TRBV2 and TRBJ2-1, with a tentative D call TRBD2 (6 bases). The CDR3 consists of 13 residues. Germline CDR1 and CDR2: SNHLY and FYNNEI. The V gene lost 6 bases and the J gene lost 7 bases, with 13 bases spanning the gap.

V and J are TRBV9 and TRBJ2-7; TRBD2 aligns across 10 bases. The CDR3 length is 15 residues. Germline V gives CDR1 SGDLS, CDR2 YYNGEE. With V trimmed by 4 bases and J by 4 bases, 8 bases remained unmatched. CDR3 protein: CASSPRLAGQYEQYF. CDR3 nucleotide sequence: TGTGCCAGCAGCCCACGACTAGCGGGCCAATACGAGCAGTACTTC.

The V and J genes are TRBV2 and TRBJ1-3; D is perhaps TRBD1 (5 bases). This CDR3 comprises 16 residues. Germline lookup yields CDR1 SNHLY and CDR2 FYNNEI. The V end was cut by 10 bases, the J end by 2 bases, with 21 bases between. As DNA, the CDR3 is TGTGCCATCGACAGCGCCCTCGATAGCCCTGGAAACACCATATATTTT. Translating it yields CAIDSALDSPGNTIYF.